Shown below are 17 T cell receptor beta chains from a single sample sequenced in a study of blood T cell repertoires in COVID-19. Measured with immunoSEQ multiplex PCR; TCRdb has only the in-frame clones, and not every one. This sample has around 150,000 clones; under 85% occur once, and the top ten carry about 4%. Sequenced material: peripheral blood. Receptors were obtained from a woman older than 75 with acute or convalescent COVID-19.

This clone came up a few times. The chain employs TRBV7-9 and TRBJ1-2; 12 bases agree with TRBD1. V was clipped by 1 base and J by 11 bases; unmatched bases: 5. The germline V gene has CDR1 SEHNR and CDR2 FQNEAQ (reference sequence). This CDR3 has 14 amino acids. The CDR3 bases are TGTGCCAGCAGCTTAGGCGGGACAGGGGGCTTGTACACCTTC. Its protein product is CASSLGGTGGLYTF.

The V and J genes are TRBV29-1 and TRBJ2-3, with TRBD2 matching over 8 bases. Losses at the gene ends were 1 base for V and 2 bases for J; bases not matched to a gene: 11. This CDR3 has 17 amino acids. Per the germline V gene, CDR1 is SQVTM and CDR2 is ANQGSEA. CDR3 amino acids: CSVEAGGRTTATDTQYF. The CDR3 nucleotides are TGCAGCGTTGAAGCGGGGGGGAGGACGACCGCCACAGATACGCAGTATTTT.

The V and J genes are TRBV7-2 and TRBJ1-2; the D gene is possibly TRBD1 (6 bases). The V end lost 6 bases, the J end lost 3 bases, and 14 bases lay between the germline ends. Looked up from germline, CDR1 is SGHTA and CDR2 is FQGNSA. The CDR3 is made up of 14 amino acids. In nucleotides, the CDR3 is TGTGCCAGCAGTCCCAGTACAGGGCACTATGGCTACACCTTC. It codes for CASSPSTGHYGYTF.

CDR3: CASSQDIFRAGNVGNQPQHF. The CDR3 DNA sequence: TGCGCCAGCAGCCAAGATATATTTCGAGCGGGGAATGTGGGCAATCAGCCCCAGCATTTT. The rearrangement uses TRBV4-1 and TRBJ1-5; D unclear. Trimming removed 0 bases from V and 2 bases from J, with 23 bases in between. Per the germline V gene, CDR1 is MGHRA and CDR2 is YSYEKL. The CDR3 is made up of 20 amino acids.

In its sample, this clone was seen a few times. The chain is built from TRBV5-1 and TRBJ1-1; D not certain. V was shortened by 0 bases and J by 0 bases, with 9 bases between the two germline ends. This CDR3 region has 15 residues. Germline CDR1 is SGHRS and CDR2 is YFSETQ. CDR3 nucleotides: TGCGCCAGCAGCTTGGAGGGAGGGCTGAACACTGAAGCTTTCTTT. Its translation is CASSLEGGLNTEAFF.

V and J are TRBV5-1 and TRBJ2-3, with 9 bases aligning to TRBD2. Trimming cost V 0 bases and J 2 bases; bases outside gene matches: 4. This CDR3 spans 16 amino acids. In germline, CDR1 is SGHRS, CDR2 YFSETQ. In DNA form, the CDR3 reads TGCGCCAGCAGCTTGGCTAGCGGGAAAATCACAGATACGCAGTATTTT. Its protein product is CASSLASGKITDTQYF.

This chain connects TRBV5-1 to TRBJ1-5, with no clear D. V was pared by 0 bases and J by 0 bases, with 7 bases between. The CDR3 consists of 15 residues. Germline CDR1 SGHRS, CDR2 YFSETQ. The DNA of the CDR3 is TGCGCCAGCAGCTTGGTGGGAGCTAGCAATCAGCCCCAGCATTTT. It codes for CASSLVGASNQPQHF.

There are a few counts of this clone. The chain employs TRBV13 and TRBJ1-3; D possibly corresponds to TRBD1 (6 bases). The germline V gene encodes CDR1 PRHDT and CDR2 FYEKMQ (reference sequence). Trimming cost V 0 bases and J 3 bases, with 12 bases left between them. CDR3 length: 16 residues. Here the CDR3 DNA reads TGTGCCAGCAGCTTAGGCCAGACCAGGGGTGGAAACACCATATATTTT. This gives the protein CASSLGQTRGGNTIYF.

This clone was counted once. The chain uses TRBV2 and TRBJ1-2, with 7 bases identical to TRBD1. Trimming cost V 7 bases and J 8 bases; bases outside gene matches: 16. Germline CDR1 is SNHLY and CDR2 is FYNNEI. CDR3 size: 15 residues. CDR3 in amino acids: CASIQAPSTGNGYTF. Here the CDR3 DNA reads TGTGCCAGCATCCAAGCCCCCTCGACAGGGAACGGCTACACCTTC.

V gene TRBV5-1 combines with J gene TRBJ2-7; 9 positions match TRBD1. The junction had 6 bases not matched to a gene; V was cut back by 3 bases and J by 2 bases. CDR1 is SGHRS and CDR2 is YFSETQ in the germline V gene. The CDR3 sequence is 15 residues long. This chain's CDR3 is CASSSGTGITYEQYF. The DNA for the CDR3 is TGCGCCAGCAGCTCCGGGACAGGGATTACCTACGAGCAGTACTTC.

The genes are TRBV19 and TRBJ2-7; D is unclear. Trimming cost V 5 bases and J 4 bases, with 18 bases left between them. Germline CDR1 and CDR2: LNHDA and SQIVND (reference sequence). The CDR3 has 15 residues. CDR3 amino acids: CASSPQVARWYEQYF. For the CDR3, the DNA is TGTGCCAGTAGTCCCCAGGTTGCTCGGTGGTACGAGCAGTACTTC.

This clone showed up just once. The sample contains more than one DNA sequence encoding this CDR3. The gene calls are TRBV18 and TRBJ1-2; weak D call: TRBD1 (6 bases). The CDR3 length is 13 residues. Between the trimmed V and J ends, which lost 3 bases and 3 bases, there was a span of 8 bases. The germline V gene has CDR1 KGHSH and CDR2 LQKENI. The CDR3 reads CASSPRGDYGYTF. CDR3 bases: TGTGCCAGCTCACCCAGGGGCGACTATGGCTACACCTTC.

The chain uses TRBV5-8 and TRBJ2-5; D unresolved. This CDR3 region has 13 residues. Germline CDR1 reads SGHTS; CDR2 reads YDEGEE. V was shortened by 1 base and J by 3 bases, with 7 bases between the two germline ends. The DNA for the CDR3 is TGTGCCAGCAGCTTGTGGCTCGAAGAGACCCAGTACTTC. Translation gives CASSLWLEETQYF.

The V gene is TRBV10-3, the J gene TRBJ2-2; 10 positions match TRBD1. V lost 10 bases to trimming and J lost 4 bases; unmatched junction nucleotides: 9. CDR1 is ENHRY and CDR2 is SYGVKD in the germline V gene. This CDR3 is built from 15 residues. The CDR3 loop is CATQRGQGGTGELFF. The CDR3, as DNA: TGTGCCACCCAACGCGGACAGGGGGGCACCGGGGAGCTGTTTTTT.

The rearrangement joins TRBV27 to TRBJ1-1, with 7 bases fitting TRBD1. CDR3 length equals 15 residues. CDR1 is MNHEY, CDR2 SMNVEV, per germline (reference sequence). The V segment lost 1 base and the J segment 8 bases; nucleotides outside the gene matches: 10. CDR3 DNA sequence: TGTGCCAGCAGTTTATATGGGGGACAGCTTGCCGAAGCTTTCTTT. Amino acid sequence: CASSLYGGQLAEAFF.

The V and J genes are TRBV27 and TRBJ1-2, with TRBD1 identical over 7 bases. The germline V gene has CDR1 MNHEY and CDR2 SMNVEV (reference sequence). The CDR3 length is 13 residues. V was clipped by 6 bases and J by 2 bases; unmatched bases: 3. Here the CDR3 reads CASRPTGNYGYTF. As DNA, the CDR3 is TGTGCCAGCAGACCGACAGGGAACTATGGCTACACCTTC.

As DNA, the CDR3 is TGTGCCAGTAGTACCCTAGGGGGTTCCTACAATGAGCAGTTCTTC. Translating gives CASSTLGGSYNEQFF. The chain has TRBV19 and TRBJ2-1; possibly TRBD1 for D (6 bases). The CDR3 runs to 15 residues. The germline V gene encodes CDR1 LNHDA and CDR2 SQIVND (reference sequence). V lost 4 bases, J lost 1 base, and 11 bases lay in between.